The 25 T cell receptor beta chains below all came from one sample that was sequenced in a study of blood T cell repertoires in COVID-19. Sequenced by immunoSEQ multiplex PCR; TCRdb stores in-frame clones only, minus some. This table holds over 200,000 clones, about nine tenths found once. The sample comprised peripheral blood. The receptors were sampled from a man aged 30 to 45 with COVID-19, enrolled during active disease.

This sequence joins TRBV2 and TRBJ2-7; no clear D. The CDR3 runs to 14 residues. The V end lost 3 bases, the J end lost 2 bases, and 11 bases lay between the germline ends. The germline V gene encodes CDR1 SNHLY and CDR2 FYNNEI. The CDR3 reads CASSEVLAPYEQYF. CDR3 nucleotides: TGTGCCAGCAGTGAGGTATTGGCCCCCTACGAGCAGTACTTC.

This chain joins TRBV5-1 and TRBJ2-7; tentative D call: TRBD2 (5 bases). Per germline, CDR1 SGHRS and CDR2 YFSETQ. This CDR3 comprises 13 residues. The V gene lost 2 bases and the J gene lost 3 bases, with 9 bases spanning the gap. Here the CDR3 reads CASSFGVLYEQYF. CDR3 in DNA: TGCGCCAGCAGCTTCGGGGTTCTCTACGAGCAGTACTTC. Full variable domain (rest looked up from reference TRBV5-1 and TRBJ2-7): KAGVTQTPRYLIKTRGQQVTLSCSPISGHRSVSWYQQTPGQGLQFLFEYFSETQRNKGNFPGRFSGRQFSNSRSEMNVSTLELGDSALYLCASSFGVLYEQYFGPGTRLTVT.

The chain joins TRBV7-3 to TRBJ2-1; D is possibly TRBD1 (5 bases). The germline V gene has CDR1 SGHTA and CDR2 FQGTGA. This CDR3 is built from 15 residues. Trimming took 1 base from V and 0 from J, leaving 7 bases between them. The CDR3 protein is CASSLRQGSYNEQFF. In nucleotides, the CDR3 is TGTGCCAGCAGCTTAAGGCAGGGCTCCTACAATGAGCAGTTCTTC.

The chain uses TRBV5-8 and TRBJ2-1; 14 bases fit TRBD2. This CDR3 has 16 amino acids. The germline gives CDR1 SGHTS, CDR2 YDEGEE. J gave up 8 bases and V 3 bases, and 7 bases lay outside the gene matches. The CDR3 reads CASSWGTSGSPHEQFF. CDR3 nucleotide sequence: TGTGCCAGCAGCTGGGGGACTAGCGGGAGTCCACATGAGCAGTTCTTC.

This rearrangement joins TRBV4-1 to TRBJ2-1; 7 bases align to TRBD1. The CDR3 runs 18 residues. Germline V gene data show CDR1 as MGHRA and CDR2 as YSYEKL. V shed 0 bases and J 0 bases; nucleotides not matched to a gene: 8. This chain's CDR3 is CASSQDTTGVGSYNEQFF. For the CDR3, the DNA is TGCGCCAGCAGCCAAGATACCACAGGGGTCGGCTCCTACAATGAGCAGTTCTTC.

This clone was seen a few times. CDR3 sequence (DNA): TGTGCCAGCAGCCAAGACGGGGGTATGACAGATACGCAGTATTTT. This encodes CASSQDGGMTDTQYF. The chain has TRBV3-1 (or the pseudogene TRBV3-2) and TRBJ2-3, with D possibly being TRBD2 (6 bases). The CDR3 totals 15 residues. Per the germline V gene, CDR1 is LGHDT and CDR2 is YNNKEL (reference sequence). The germline V and J ends were trimmed by 0 bases and 3 bases, with 10 bases remaining between them.

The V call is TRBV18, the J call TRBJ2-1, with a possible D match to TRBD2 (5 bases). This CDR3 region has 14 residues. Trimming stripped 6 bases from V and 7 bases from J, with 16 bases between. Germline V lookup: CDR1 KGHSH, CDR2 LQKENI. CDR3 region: CASSLAVGENEQFF. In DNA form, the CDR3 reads TGTGCCAGCTCCCTAGCCGTCGGAGAGAATGAGCAGTTCTTC.

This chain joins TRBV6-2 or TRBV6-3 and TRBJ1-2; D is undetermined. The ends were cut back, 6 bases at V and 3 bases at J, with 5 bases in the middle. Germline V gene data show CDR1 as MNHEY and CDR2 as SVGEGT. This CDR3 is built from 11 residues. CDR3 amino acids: CASSSDYGYTF. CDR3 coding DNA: TGTGCCAGCAGCTCCGACTATGGCTACACCTTC.

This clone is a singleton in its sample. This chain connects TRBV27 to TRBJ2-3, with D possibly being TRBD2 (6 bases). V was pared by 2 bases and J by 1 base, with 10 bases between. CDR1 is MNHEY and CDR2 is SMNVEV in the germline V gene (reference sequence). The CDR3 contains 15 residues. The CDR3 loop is CASSLNVAGTDTQYF. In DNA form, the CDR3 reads TGTGCCAGCAGTTTAAACGTAGCGGGCACAGATACGCAGTATTTT.

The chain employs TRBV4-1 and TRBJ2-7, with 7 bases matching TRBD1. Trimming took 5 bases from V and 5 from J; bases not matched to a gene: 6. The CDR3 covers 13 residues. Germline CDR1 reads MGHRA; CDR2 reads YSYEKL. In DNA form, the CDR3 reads TGCGCCAGCAGCGGGACAGCTCTGAACGAGCAGTACTTC. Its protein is CASSGTALNEQYF.

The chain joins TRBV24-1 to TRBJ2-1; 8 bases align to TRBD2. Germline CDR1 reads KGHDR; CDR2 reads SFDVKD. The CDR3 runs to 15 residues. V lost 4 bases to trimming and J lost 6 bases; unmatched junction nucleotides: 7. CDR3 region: CATSDPPGGSNEQFF. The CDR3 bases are TGTGCCACCAGTGACCCTCCGGGGGGGAGCAATGAGCAGTTCTTC.

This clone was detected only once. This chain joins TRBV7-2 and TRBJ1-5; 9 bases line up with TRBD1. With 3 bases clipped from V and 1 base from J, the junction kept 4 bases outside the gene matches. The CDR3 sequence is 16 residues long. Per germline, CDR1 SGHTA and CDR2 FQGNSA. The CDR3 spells CASSFAGTGSNQPQHF. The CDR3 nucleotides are TGTGCCAGCAGCTTCGCCGGGACAGGGAGCAATCAGCCCCAGCATTTT.

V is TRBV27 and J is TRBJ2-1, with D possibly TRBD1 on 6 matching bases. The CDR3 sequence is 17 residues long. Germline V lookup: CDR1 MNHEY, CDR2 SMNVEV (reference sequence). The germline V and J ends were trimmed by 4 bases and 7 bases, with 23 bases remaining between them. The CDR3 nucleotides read TGTGCCAGCAGTTCCGCGCCTGGTCGGACAGAAGGTAATGAGCAGTTCTTC. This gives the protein CASSSAPGRTEGNEQFF.

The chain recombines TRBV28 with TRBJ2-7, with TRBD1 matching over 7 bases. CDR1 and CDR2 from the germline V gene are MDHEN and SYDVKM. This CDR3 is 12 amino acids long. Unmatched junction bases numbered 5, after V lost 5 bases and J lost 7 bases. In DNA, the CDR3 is TGTGCCAGCAGTGGGCCAGGGGGAGAGCAGTACTTC. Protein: CASSGPGGEQYF.

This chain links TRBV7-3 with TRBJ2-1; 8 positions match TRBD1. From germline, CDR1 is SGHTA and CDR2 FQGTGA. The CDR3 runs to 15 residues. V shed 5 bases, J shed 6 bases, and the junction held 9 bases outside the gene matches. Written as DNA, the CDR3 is TGTGCCAGCAGCCTAGGACAGGGTTTTGGCAATGAGCAGTTCTTC. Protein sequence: CASSLGQGFGNEQFF.

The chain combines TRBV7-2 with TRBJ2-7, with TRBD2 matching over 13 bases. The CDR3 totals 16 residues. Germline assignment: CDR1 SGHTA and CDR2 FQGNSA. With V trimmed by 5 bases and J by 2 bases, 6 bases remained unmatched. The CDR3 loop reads CASSPRLAGGPYEQYF. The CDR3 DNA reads TGTGCCAGCAGCCCCCGACTAGCGGGAGGACCCTACGAGCAGTACTTC.

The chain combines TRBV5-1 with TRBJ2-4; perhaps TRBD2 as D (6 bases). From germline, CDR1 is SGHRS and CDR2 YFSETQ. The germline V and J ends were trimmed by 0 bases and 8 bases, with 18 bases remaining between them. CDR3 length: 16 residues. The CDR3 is CASSLEGRDSGDIQYF. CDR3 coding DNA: TGCGCCAGCAGCTTGGAAGGCCGGGACTCCGGGGACATTCAGTACTTC.

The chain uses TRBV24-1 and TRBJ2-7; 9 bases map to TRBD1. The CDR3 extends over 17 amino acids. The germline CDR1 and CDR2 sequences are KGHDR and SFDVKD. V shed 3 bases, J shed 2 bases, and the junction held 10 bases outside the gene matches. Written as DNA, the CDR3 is TGTGCCACCAGTGATCGGACAGGGGCCGGGGCTGCCTACGAGCAGTACTTC. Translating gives CATSDRTGAGAAYEQYF.

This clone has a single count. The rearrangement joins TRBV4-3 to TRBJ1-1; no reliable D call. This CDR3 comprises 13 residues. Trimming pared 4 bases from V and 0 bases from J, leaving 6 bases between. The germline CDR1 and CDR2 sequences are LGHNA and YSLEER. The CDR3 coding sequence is TGCGCCAGCAGCCTCCTATTGAACACTGAAGCTTTCTTT. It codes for CASSLLLNTEAFF.

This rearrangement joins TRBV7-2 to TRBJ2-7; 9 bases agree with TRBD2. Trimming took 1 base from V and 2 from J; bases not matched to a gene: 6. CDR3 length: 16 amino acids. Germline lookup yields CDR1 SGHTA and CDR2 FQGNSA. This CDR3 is CASSLVGAGGPYEQYF. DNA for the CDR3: TGTGCCAGCAGCTTAGTTGGCGCGGGAGGGCCCTACGAGCAGTACTTC.

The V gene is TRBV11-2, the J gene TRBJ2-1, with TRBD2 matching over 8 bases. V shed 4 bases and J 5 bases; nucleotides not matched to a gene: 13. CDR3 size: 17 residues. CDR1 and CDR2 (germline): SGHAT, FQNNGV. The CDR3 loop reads CASSSRLLRGGNNEQFF. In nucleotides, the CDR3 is TGTGCCAGCAGCTCACGGCTTCTCCGGGGGGGGAACAATGAGCAGTTCTTC. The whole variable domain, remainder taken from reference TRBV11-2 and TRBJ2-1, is EAGVAQSPRYKIIEKRQSVAFWCNPISGHATLYWYQQILGQGPKLLIQFQNNGVVDDSQLPKDRFSAERLKGVDSTLKIQPAKLEDSAVYLCASSSRLLRGGNNEQFFGPGTRLTVL.

CDR3 region: CASSFYIMTSGKDEQFF. CDR3 nucleotide sequence: TGTGCCAGCAGTTTCTACATAATGACTAGCGGGAAAGATGAGCAGTTCTTC. The chain has TRBV28 and TRBJ2-1; 11 bases line up with TRBD2. Germline V lookup: CDR1 MDHEN, CDR2 SYDVKM. J lost 8 bases, V lost 3 bases, and 12 bases had no gene match. The CDR3 length is 17 residues.

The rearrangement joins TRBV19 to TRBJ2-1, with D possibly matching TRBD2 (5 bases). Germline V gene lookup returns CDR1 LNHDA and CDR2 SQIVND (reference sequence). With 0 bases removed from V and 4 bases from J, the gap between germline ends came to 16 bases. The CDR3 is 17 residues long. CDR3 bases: TGTGCCAGTAGTATAGAGGGGAGCCCTCTAGGGTACAATGAGCAGTTCTTC. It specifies CASSIEGSPLGYNEQFF.

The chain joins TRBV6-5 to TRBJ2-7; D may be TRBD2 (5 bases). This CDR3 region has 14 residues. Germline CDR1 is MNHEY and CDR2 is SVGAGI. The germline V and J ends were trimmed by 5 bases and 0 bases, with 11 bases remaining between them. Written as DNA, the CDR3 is TGTGCCAGCAGTCCTAGACTAAACTCCTACGAGCAGTACTTC. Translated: CASSPRLNSYEQYF.

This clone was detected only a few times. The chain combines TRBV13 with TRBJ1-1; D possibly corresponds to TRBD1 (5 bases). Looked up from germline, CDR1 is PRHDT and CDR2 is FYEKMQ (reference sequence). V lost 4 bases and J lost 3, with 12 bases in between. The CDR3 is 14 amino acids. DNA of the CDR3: TGTGCCAGCAGCTCCTGGGGGGGTGACACTGAAGCTTTCTTT. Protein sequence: CASSSWGGDTEAFF. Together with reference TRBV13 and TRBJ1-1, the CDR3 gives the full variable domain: AAGVIQSPRHLIKEKRETATLKCYPIPRHDTVYWYQQGPGQDPQFLISFYEKMQSDKGSIPDRFSAQQFSDYHSELNMSSLELGDSALYFCASSSWGGDTEAFFGQGTRLTVV.